Listed below are T cell receptor beta chains from one sample, sequenced in a study of cytomegalovirus exposure and HLA in healthy donors. The method was immunoSEQ multiplex PCR; TCRdb's version includes in-frame clones alone and lacks a portion of them. The sample has 150,000 to 200,000 clones; about nine tenths are singletons. Sample: PBMCs. All receptors derive from a woman aged 18-35 years in good health and CMV-seropositive. Each CDR3 is given with its conserved first and last residue. Fields, in order: V gene, clone size, J gene, D gene, CDR3 DNA, CDR3 protein. The D gene is left open where the match is weak. Clone size is stated in some rows and not others, as once, few, many or a class when expanded.

v_gene: TRBV23-1
abundance: .
j_gene: TRBJ2-7
d_gene: TRBD2
CDR3nt: TGCGCCAGCAGTCAATCCGGTGGGTGCGGCGGGAGAGGAGAGCAGTACTTC
CDR3aa: CASSQSGGCGGRGEQYF

v_gene: TRBV4-1
abundance: .
j_gene: TRBJ2-1
d_gene: TRBD1
CDR3nt: TGCGCCAGCAGCCAAGAATCGGTTAGGGGGCATGAGCAGTTCTTC
CDR3aa: CASSQESVRGHEQFF

v_gene: TRBV30
abundance: .
j_gene: TRBJ1-2
d_gene: .
CDR3nt: TGTGCCTGGAGCAATATAGGGGGCTATGGCTACACCTTC
CDR3aa: CAWSNIGGYGYTF

v_gene: TRBV30
abundance: .
j_gene: TRBJ1-1
d_gene: .
CDR3nt: TGTGCCTGGAGTTACCAGGGGTTGTCTGGGAACACTGAAGCTTTCTTT
CDR3aa: CAWSYQGLSGNTEAFF

v_gene: TRBV5-4
abundance: .
j_gene: TRBJ1-1
d_gene: .
CDR3nt: TGTGCCAGCAGCTTGGACTTTAACACTGAAGCTTTCTTT
CDR3aa: CASSLDFNTEAFF

v_gene: TRBV7-9
abundance: .
j_gene: TRBJ2-5
d_gene: TRBD2
CDR3nt: TGTGCCAGCAGGTCTGGACTAGCGGGAGCGTCAGAGACCCAGTACTTC
CDR3aa: CASRSGLAGASETQYF

v_gene: TRBV5-6
abundance: .
j_gene: TRBJ1-1
d_gene: TRBD1
CDR3nt: TGTGCCAGCAGCCCCGGGACAGTGAACACTGAAGCTTTCTTT
CDR3aa: CASSPGTVNTEAFF

v_gene: TRBV11-3
abundance: .
j_gene: TRBJ2-3
d_gene: TRBD1
CDR3nt: TGTGCCAGCAGGGGACAGGGGCTCGATACGCAGTATTTT
CDR3aa: CASRGQGLDTQYF

v_gene: TRBV19
abundance: .
j_gene: TRBJ2-7
d_gene: .
CDR3nt: TGTGCCAGTAGTACCTCAGCAGCGCCCTACGAGCAGTACTTC
CDR3aa: CASSTSAAPYEQYF

v_gene: TRBV21-1
abundance: .
j_gene: TRBJ2-7
d_gene: .
CDR3nt: TGTGCCAGCAGCAACCCCACAGGGAAGGACGAGCAGTACTTC
CDR3aa: CASSNPTGKDEQYF

v_gene: TRBV10-2
abundance: .
j_gene: TRBJ2-1
d_gene: TRBD2
CDR3nt: TGCGCCAGCAGGGCAGCGGGAGTCTCCTACAATGAGCAGTTCTTC
CDR3aa: CASRAAGVSYNEQFF

v_gene: TRBV7-9
abundance: .
j_gene: TRBJ1-1
d_gene: .
CDR3nt: TGTGCCAGCAGCTTAGCAGCGAACACTGAAGCTTTCTTT
CDR3aa: CASSLAANTEAFF

v_gene: TRBV6-7
abundance: .
j_gene: TRBJ2-1
d_gene: TRBD2
CDR3nt: TGTGCCAGCAGTTACGAACTAGCGGGAACCCCCCGCTCCTACAATGAGCAGTTCTTC
CDR3aa: CASSYELAGTPRSYNEQFF

v_gene: TRBV27
abundance: .
j_gene: TRBJ2-7
d_gene: .
CDR3nt: TGTGCCAGCAGTTTATTTGGCCAATCCGAGCAGTACTTC
CDR3aa: CASSLFGQSEQYF

v_gene: TRBV27
abundance: .
j_gene: TRBJ1-5
d_gene: TRBD1
CDR3nt: TGTGCCAGCAGTCCGGCCCAGGGGGCTCTTCAGCCCCAGCATTTT
CDR3aa: CASSPAQGALQPQHF

v_gene: TRBV10-1
abundance: .
j_gene: TRBJ2-5
d_gene: .
CDR3nt: TGCGCCAGCAGTGAGTTTGGAGCCAGCGGACAAGAGACCCAGTACTTC
CDR3aa: CASSEFGASGQETQYF

v_gene: TRBV6-1
abundance: .
j_gene: TRBJ1-2
d_gene: .
CDR3nt: TGTGCCAGCAGTGAAGCGCGAGGGCTCGGGGGGCTGATTTGGGTCTACACCTTC
CDR3aa: CASSEARGLGGLIWVYTF

v_gene: TRBV2
abundance: .
j_gene: TRBJ2-5
d_gene: .
CDR3nt: TGTGCCAGCAGTGCTACTAGCAACCAAGAGACCCAGTACTTC
CDR3aa: CASSATSNQETQYF

v_gene: TRBV14
abundance: .
j_gene: TRBJ2-5
d_gene: TRBD2
CDR3nt: TGTGCCAGCAGCCGGGGGGCTCTAGCGGGAAGCTGGGAGACCCAGTACTTC
CDR3aa: CASSRGALAGSWETQYF

v_gene: TRBV4-1
abundance: .
j_gene: TRBJ1-2
d_gene: .
CDR3nt: TGCGCCAGCAGCCAAGAACGCCTTGCAGGGCTGGGATATGGCTACACCTTC
CDR3aa: CASSQERLAGLGYGYTF

v_gene: TRBV30
abundance: .
j_gene: TRBJ2-1
d_gene: .
CDR3nt: TGTGCCTGGAGTGTACTTTACAATGAGCAGTTCTTC
CDR3aa: CAWSVLYNEQFF

v_gene: TRBV5-1
abundance: .
j_gene: TRBJ2-1
d_gene: .
CDR3nt: TGCGCCAGCAGCGGAGATCTCAATGAGCAGTTCTTC
CDR3aa: CASSGDLNEQFF

v_gene: TRBV28
abundance: .
j_gene: TRBJ2-1
d_gene: TRBD1
CDR3nt: TGTGCCAGCAGTTTTGGCCTCAAGACCCGAACGGACAGGGGGGATGAGCAGTTCTTC
CDR3aa: CASSFGLKTRTDRGDEQFF

v_gene: TRBV7-9
abundance: .
j_gene: TRBJ1-3
d_gene: TRBD1
CDR3nt: TGTGCCAGCAGCTCTTTAGGGGGCGCGTTCCCCCCGGAGAACACCATATATTTT
CDR3aa: CASSSLGGAFPPENTIYF

v_gene: TRBV5-1
abundance: .
j_gene: TRBJ2-2
d_gene: .
CDR3nt: TGCGCCAGCGTCCTCGCGGCGAACACCGGGGAGCTGTTTTTT
CDR3aa: CASVLAANTGELFF

v_gene: TRBV11-2
abundance: .
j_gene: TRBJ2-5
d_gene: .
CDR3nt: TGTGCCAGCAGCCCCGGTGAGGGTATTGAGACCCAGTACTTC
CDR3aa: CASSPGEGIETQYF

v_gene: TRBV18
abundance: once
j_gene: TRBJ2-1
d_gene: .
CDR3nt: TGTGCCAGCTCACCACGGGATAGCGGAAACAATGAGCAGTTCTTC
CDR3aa: CASSPRDSGNNEQFF

v_gene: TRBV7-6
abundance: .
j_gene: TRBJ2-7
d_gene: TRBD2
CDR3nt: TGTGCCAGCAGCTTAGGGACTAGCGGGAACGAGCAGTACTTC
CDR3aa: CASSLGTSGNEQYF

v_gene: TRBV30
abundance: .
j_gene: TRBJ2-1
d_gene: .
CDR3nt: TGTGCCTGGAGTGTAGTCCCGGGGTCACAGTTCTTC
CDR3aa: CAWSVVPGSQFF

v_gene: TRBV2
abundance: .
j_gene: TRBJ2-5
d_gene: TRBD1
CDR3nt: TGTGCCAGTAGGAATCGGGACAGGGTACAAGAGACCCAGTACTTC
CDR3aa: CASRNRDRVQETQYF

v_gene: TRBV6-5
abundance: .
j_gene: TRBJ2-7
d_gene: .
CDR3nt: TGTGCCAGCAGTTACTCGGTGTACAGCTCCTACGAGCAGTACTTC
CDR3aa: CASSYSVYSSYEQYF

v_gene: TRBV14
abundance: .
j_gene: TRBJ2-3
d_gene: TRBD2
CDR3nt: TGTGCCAGCAGCCCCAGTGGCGGGAGAATTTATACGCAGTATTTT
CDR3aa: CASSPSGGRIYTQYF

v_gene: TRBV2
abundance: .
j_gene: TRBJ2-1
d_gene: .
CDR3nt: TGTGCCAGCAGTACTACCCCCTCCTACAATGAGCAGTTCTTC
CDR3aa: CASSTTPSYNEQFF

v_gene: TRBV28
abundance: .
j_gene: TRBJ1-5
d_gene: .
CDR3nt: TGTGCCAGCAGTCCCGGACAGCGGTATCAGCCCCAGCATTTT
CDR3aa: CASSPGQRYQPQHF

v_gene: TRBV6-5
abundance: once
j_gene: TRBJ1-2
d_gene: .
CDR3nt: TGTGCCAGCAGCCCGGACTGGGAAAGTTATGGCTACACCTTC
CDR3aa: CASSPDWESYGYTF

v_gene: TRBV10-1
abundance: few
j_gene: TRBJ2-2
d_gene: .
CDR3nt: TGCGCCAGCAGTGAGAACACCGACACCGGGGAGCTGTTTTTT
CDR3aa: CASSENTDTGELFF

v_gene: TRBV28
abundance: .
j_gene: TRBJ2-1
d_gene: .
CDR3nt: TGTGCCAGCAGACATTTGACAGGAAACAATGAGCAGTTCTTC
CDR3aa: CASRHLTGNNEQFF

v_gene: TRBV6-7
abundance: .
j_gene: TRBJ2-1
d_gene: TRBD2
CDR3nt: TGTGCCAGCAGTTACCAATTAGCGGGGTACAATGAGCAGTTCTTC
CDR3aa: CASSYQLAGYNEQFF

v_gene: TRBV4-1
abundance: few
j_gene: TRBJ1-2
d_gene: TRBD1
CDR3nt: TGCGCCAGCAGCCGCCCCGGGACAGGGGGACGCTATGGCTACACCTTC
CDR3aa: CASSRPGTGGRYGYTF

v_gene: TRBV4-2
abundance: .
j_gene: TRBJ2-1
d_gene: TRBD2
CDR3nt: TGTGCCAGCAGCCAGGGGGAGGGCGGCCTTCAGTTCTTC
CDR3aa: CASSQGEGGLQFF

v_gene: TRBV2
abundance: .
j_gene: TRBJ2-7
d_gene: TRBD2
CDR3nt: TGTGCCAGCAGTCTGTCCATAGCGGGAAGCTCCTACGAGCAGTACTTC
CDR3aa: CASSLSIAGSSYEQYF

v_gene: TRBV5-1
abundance: .
j_gene: TRBJ1-1
d_gene: .
CDR3nt: TGCGCCAGCAGCCCCCCCCTACAGGGTGAAGCTTTCTTT
CDR3aa: CASSPPLQGEAFF

v_gene: TRBV5-1
abundance: .
j_gene: TRBJ1-1
d_gene: .
CDR3nt: TGCGCCAGCAGCTCATCCGGGAACACTGAAGCTTTCTTT
CDR3aa: CASSSSGNTEAFF

v_gene: TRBV7-9
abundance: .
j_gene: TRBJ2-2
d_gene: TRBD2
CDR3nt: TGTGCCAGCGCCGCATCCGGGACTAGCGGATACACCGGGGAGCTGTTTTTT
CDR3aa: CASAASGTSGYTGELFF

v_gene: TRBV28
abundance: .
j_gene: TRBJ2-7
d_gene: TRBD1
CDR3nt: TGTGCCAGCAGTTCTCACACCTGGACAGGGAGCTCCTACGAGCAGTACTTC
CDR3aa: CASSSHTWTGSSYEQYF

v_gene: TRBV7-2
abundance: .
j_gene: TRBJ2-3
d_gene: .
CDR3nt: TGTGCCAGCATCCTGACTGGTACAGATACGCAGTATTTT
CDR3aa: CASILTGTDTQYF

v_gene: TRBV28
abundance: .
j_gene: TRBJ2-7
d_gene: .
CDR3nt: TGTGCCAGCAGTTTCACGGGTTCTCGCCACGAGCAGTACTTC
CDR3aa: CASSFTGSRHEQYF

v_gene: TRBV5-4
abundance: .
j_gene: TRBJ2-3
d_gene: .
CDR3nt: TGTGCCAGCAGCTTGGTGGCCACAGATACGCAGTATTTT
CDR3aa: CASSLVATDTQYF

v_gene: TRBV7-2
abundance: .
j_gene: TRBJ2-1
d_gene: TRBD2
CDR3nt: TGTGCCAGCAGCTTACTAGCGGGATCAGGTTCAAATGAGCAGTTCTTC
CDR3aa: CASSLLAGSGSNEQFF

v_gene: TRBV7-2
abundance: .
j_gene: TRBJ2-1
d_gene: TRBD2
CDR3nt: TGTGCCAGCAGCGGATGGAGGCGGGAGGGATCCTACAATGAGCAGTTCTTC
CDR3aa: CASSGWRREGSYNEQFF

v_gene: TRBV11-2
abundance: .
j_gene: TRBJ2-5
d_gene: .
CDR3nt: TGTGCCAGCAGCTTTTCTCCAGGGAGGGAGACCCAGTACTTC
CDR3aa: CASSFSPGRETQYF

v_gene: TRBV6-1
abundance: .
j_gene: TRBJ1-2
d_gene: TRBD1
CDR3nt: TGTGCCAGCAGTCTCAAACAGGGGGACTATGGCTACACCTTC
CDR3aa: CASSLKQGDYGYTF

v_gene: TRBV19
abundance: .
j_gene: TRBJ2-7
d_gene: .
CDR3nt: TGTGCCAGTAGTATTAGTAGCGTCTCCTACGAGCAGTACTTC
CDR3aa: CASSISSVSYEQYF

v_gene: TRBV2
abundance: .
j_gene: TRBJ2-5
d_gene: TRBD1
CDR3nt: TGTGCCAGCAGAGGAGAAAGGGGGCCTAGGGAGACCCAGTACTTC
CDR3aa: CASRGERGPRETQYF

v_gene: TRBV6-4
abundance: .
j_gene: TRBJ2-2
d_gene: .
CDR3nt: TGTGCCAGCAGTGACCGGGACACCGGGGAGCTGTTTTTT
CDR3aa: CASSDRDTGELFF

v_gene: TRBV7-8
abundance: .
j_gene: TRBJ2-3
d_gene: TRBD2
CDR3nt: TGTGCCAGCAGCATAAATAGCGGGAGTAGCGCAGATACGCAGTATTTT
CDR3aa: CASSINSGSSADTQYF

v_gene: TRBV7-9
abundance: .
j_gene: TRBJ1-1
d_gene: TRBD1
CDR3nt: TGTGCCAGCAGCCATAGACAGGGGAACACTGAAGCTTTCTTT
CDR3aa: CASSHRQGNTEAFF

v_gene: TRBV5-6
abundance: .
j_gene: TRBJ1-1
d_gene: .
CDR3nt: TGTGCCAGCAGCCGGACGGACATGAACACTGAAGCTTTCTTT
CDR3aa: CASSRTDMNTEAFF

v_gene: TRBV2
abundance: few
j_gene: TRBJ2-7
d_gene: TRBD1
CDR3nt: TGTGCCAGCAGGGACAGGGGGAGTTACGAGCAGTACTTC
CDR3aa: CASRDRGSYEQYF